Following are 21 T cell receptor beta chains from one sample sequenced in a study of T-cell reconstitution after alpha-beta-depleted transplantation in children. This sample's TCRbeta library carried unique molecular identifier barcodes. TCRdb re-called the PCR reads with MiXCR, one entry per CDR3 protein. In the table there are some 840,000 distinct CDR3 sequences, 16% of which are singletons. Sequencing was performed on PBMCs, mostly from graft donor cells, taken 360 days after TCRalphabeta/CD19-depleted stem cell transplant. The receptors originated from a male patient aged 10-17 years who had a stem cell transplant for acute lymphoblastic leukemia, so the T cells may come from the graft donor.

This clonotype came up a few times. The rearrangement links TRBV7-2 to TRBJ2-5; D is unclear. V shed 0 bases and J shed 10 bases, with 6 bases lying between them. CDR3 length: 11 residues. Germline CDR1 and CDR2: SGHTA and FQGNSA. CDR3 coding DNA: TGTGCCAGCAGCTTAGCGCCTAACCAGTACTTC. Its translation: CASSLAPNQYF.

CDR3 region: CSAYPGHRNEQFF. In nucleotides, the CDR3 is TGCAGTGCTTACCCAGGACACCGCAATGAGCAGTTCTTC. The chain carries TRBV20-1 and TRBJ2-1; a weak D match, TRBD1 (5 bases). Trimming removed 5 bases at V and 6 bases at J, with 14 bases between. The CDR3 length is 13 residues. Germline V gene data show CDR1 as DFQATT and CDR2 as SNEGSKA (reference sequence).

This clonotype was counted between two and nine times. The chain carries TRBV10-3 and TRBJ2-1, with TRBD2 identical over 9 bases. Germline CDR1 ENHRY, CDR2 SYGVKD. After removal of 8 bases from V and 2 bases from J, the junction contained 7 bases not matched to a gene. The CDR3 spans 15 residues. The CDR3 reads CAIGRAGGPYNEQFF. CDR3 coding DNA: TGTGCCATCGGTAGAGCGGGAGGACCCTACAATGAGCAGTTCTTC.

This clonotype was detected many times. This rearrangement joins TRBV15 to TRBJ2-1; D not certain. This CDR3 comprises 15 residues. With 0 bases removed from V and 1 base from J, the gap between germline ends came to 7 bases. Germline CDR1 is LNHNV and CDR2 is YYDKDF (reference sequence). The chain's CDR3 is CATSRDKASYNEQFF. DNA for the CDR3: TGTGCCACCAGCAGAGACAAGGCTTCCTACAATGAGCAGTTCTTC.

This chain links TRBV27 with TRBJ1-6; D remains unclear. The CDR3 loop spans 17 amino acids. Germline V gene data show CDR1 as MNHEY and CDR2 as SMNVEV (reference sequence). Trimming took off 2 bases at V and 6 bases at J, with 17 bases between the two ends. CDR3 residues: CASSLKAAGSRNSPLHF. The CDR3 region has the DNA TGTGCCAGCAGTTTAAAAGCGGCGGGCAGCCGTAATTCACCCCTCCACTTT.

The chain has TRBV5-6 and TRBJ2-4; TRBD1 matches at 9 bases. The CDR3 has 13 amino acids. Germline V gives CDR1 SGHDT, CDR2 YYEEEE. V lost 4 bases and J lost 8; bases outside the gene matches: 4. The CDR3 bases are TGTGCCAGCAGCCGGGACAGGGTACACATTCAGTACTTC. Translation gives CASSRDRVHIQYF.

The V gene is TRBV29-1, the J gene TRBJ1-2, with no clear D. The CDR3 extends over 12 amino acids. Per germline, CDR1 SQVTM and CDR2 ANQGSEA. V was clipped by 5 bases and J by 6 bases, with 13 bases between them. The CDR3 is CSVTRELHGYTF. Here the CDR3 DNA reads TGCAGCGTTACTCGGGAATTGCATGGCTACACCTTC.

The CDR3 nucleotides are TGTGCCAGTAGTATAGATGGTGGGAACACTGAAGCTTTCTTT. Its translation is CASSIDGGNTEAFF. The rearrangement joins TRBV19 to TRBJ1-1; the D is unclear. Trimming cost V 0 bases and J 1 base, with 6 bases left between them. The CDR3 covers 14 residues. CDR1 and CDR2 (germline): LNHDA, SQIVND (reference sequence). Full variable domain (remainder filled in from reference TRBV19 and TRBJ1-1): DGGITQSPKYLFRKEGQNVTLSCEQNLNHDAMYWYRQDPGQGLRLIYYSQIVNDFQKGDIAEGYSVSREKKESFPLTVTSAQKNPTAFYLCASSIDGGNTEAFFGQGTRLTVV.

This rearrangement joins TRBV6-4 to TRBJ1-2; 7 nucleotides line up with TRBD1. Germline trimming cut 6 bases from V and 4 bases from J; bases unmatched to any gene: 5. CDR3 size: 13 residues. The germline V gene has CDR1 MRHNA and CDR2 SNTAGT. In DNA form, the CDR3 reads TGTGCCAGCAGGCCCGGGACAGCCTATGGCTACACCTTC. Translated: CASRPGTAYGYTF.

The table lists this clonotype with a few counts. The chain carries TRBV11-2 and TRBJ2-7, with D unclear. V shed 3 bases and J shed 6 bases, with 6 bases lying between them. CDR1 is SGHAT and CDR2 is FQNNGV in the germline V gene. This CDR3 has 11 amino acids. CDR3 in DNA: TGTGCCAGCAGCTTCTCAGTCGAGCAGTACTTC. Translated: CASSFSVEQYF.

This clonotype came up a few times. The genes are TRBV4-1 and TRBJ2-7; D possibly corresponds to TRBD1 (6 bases). CDR1 is MGHRA and CDR2 is YSYEKL in the germline V gene. This CDR3 is built from 14 residues. V was cut by 1 base and J by 3 bases, with 10 bases left in between. The CDR3 nucleotides are TGCGCCAGCAGCCAAGGGTGGACAGACTACGAGCAGTACTTC. This translates into CASSQGWTDYEQYF.

This clonotype was seen a handful of times. V usage is TRBV29-1 and J usage is TRBJ2-1; D might be TRBD2 (5 bases). This CDR3 spans 12 amino acids. CDR1 and CDR2 (germline): SQVTM, ANQGSEA. V was clipped by 5 bases and J by 7 bases, with 12 bases between them. CDR3 region: CSVHASSNEQFF. The CDR3 DNA sequence: TGCAGCGTTCACGCTAGCTCGAATGAGCAGTTCTTC.

The table lists this clonotype with a few counts. V gene TRBV18 combines with J gene TRBJ1-2; no clear D. Germline CDR1 is KGHSH and CDR2 is LQKENI. This CDR3 contains 11 residues. V was shortened by 2 bases and J by 8 bases, with 6 bases between the two germline ends. The CDR3 loop is CASSPGEGYTF. In DNA, the CDR3 is TGTGCCAGCTCACCAGGGGAAGGCTACACCTTC. The complete variable domain, with remaining parts taken from reference TRBV18 and TRBJ1-2, reads NAGVMQNPRHLVRRRGQEARLRCSPMKGHSHVYWYRQLPEEGLKFMVYLQKENIIDESGMPKERFSAEFPKEGPSILRIQQVVRGDSAAYFCASSPGEGYTFGSGTRLTVV.

The J gene is TRBJ1-5, the V gene TRBV7-2; 10 nucleotides agree with TRBD1. There are 17 residues in the CDR3. The germline V gene encodes CDR1 SGHTA and CDR2 FQGNSA. V lost 1 base and J lost 6; bases outside the gene matches: 9. In DNA, the CDR3 is TGTGCCAGCAGCTTAGGAGGTCGGGACAGGGGTAGTCAGCCCCAGCATTTT. Amino acid sequence: CASSLGGRDRGSQPQHF.

A few counts support this clonotype. This sequence joins TRBV7-6 and TRBJ2-7; the match to TRBD2 covers 11 bases. This CDR3 is built from 15 residues. Looked up from germline, CDR1 is SGHVS and CDR2 is FNYEAQ. Trimming cost V 3 bases and J 3 bases; bases outside gene matches: 4. DNA of the CDR3: TGTGCCAGCAGCTTTGGGACTAGCGGAATCTACGAGCAGTACTTC. Residues: CASSFGTSGIYEQYF.

J is TRBJ1-2 and V is TRBV29-1, with TRBD1 identical over 7 bases. Germline V lookup: CDR1 SQVTM, CDR2 ANQGSEA. V lost 6 bases, J lost 2 bases, and 9 bases stayed unmatched. The CDR3 contains 14 residues. The DNA of the CDR3 is TGCAGCGTCGCCGACAGGGTCCACAACTATGGCTACACCTTC. It is translated as CSVADRVHNYGYTF. Full variable domain (rest looked up from reference TRBV29-1 and TRBJ1-2): SAVISQKPSRDICQRGTSLTIQCQVDSQVTMMFWYRQQPGQSLTLIATANQGSEATYESGFVIDKFPISRPNLTFSTLTVSNMSPEDSSIYLCSVADRVHNYGYTFGSGTRLTVV.

The gene calls are TRBV4-1 and TRBJ1-3; TRBD1 aligns across 7 bases. CDR1 and CDR2 (germline): MGHRA, YSYEKL. The CDR3 spans 18 residues. The V segment lost 0 bases and the J segment 4 bases; nucleotides outside the gene matches: 12. The CDR3 sequence is CASSQDNLVAGQGNTIYF. In DNA form, the CDR3 reads TGCGCCAGCAGCCAAGATAATTTGGTGGCGGGACAGGGAAACACCATATATTTT.

This clonotype has only a few counts. CDR3 nucleotide sequence: TGTGCCAGCGGAGTAGGGGGACTAGAGGTCCCCGGGGAGCTGTTTTTT. Encoded protein: CASGVGGLEVPGELFF. The chain employs TRBV5-6 and TRBJ2-2, with 8 bases aligning to TRBD2. J lost 6 bases, V lost 7 bases, and 14 bases had no gene match. There are 16 residues in the CDR3. Per the germline V gene, CDR1 is SGHDT and CDR2 is YYEEEE.

In its sample, this clonotype was seen a few times. This chain connects TRBV12-3 or TRBV12-4 to TRBJ2-1, with 7 bases aligning to TRBD2. The CDR3 extends over 15 amino acids. V shed 3 bases, J shed 10 bases, and the junction held 12 bases outside the gene matches. CDR3 coding DNA: TGTGCCAGCAGTTTTGGGGGGGGGTACAATTCGGAGCAGTTCTTC. This encodes CASSFGGGYNSEQFF.

This clonotype was counted between two and nine times. The chain has TRBV5-6 and TRBJ2-4; 7 positions match TRBD1. The CDR3 length is 18 residues. The V segment lost 4 bases and the J segment 0 bases; nucleotides outside the gene matches: 13. The germline gives CDR1 SGHDT, CDR2 YYEEEE. The CDR3 protein is CASSKGQPVLLAKNIQYF. The CDR3 DNA reads as TGTGCCAGCAGCAAGGGACAGCCAGTCCTCTTAGCCAAAAACATTCAGTACTTC.

This chain uses TRBV15 with TRBJ1-1, with D perhaps matching TRBD1 (6 bases). Deletions cut 0 bases from V and 0 bases from J, with 14 bases between. This CDR3 spans 17 amino acids. Germline assignment: CDR1 LNHNV and CDR2 YYDKDF (reference sequence). CDR3 sequence reads: CATSRDPNRALNTEAFF. Written as DNA, the CDR3 is TGTGCCACCAGCAGAGATCCTAACAGGGCTTTGAACACTGAAGCTTTCTTT.